Presented here are 27 T cell receptor beta chains from one specimen sequenced in a study of cytomegalovirus exposure and HLA in healthy donors. Both 60 Vbeta primers and 13 Jbeta primers went into the PCR. The assay was immunoSEQ multiplex PCR, and TCRdb's table has in-frame clones only and misses some. The sample lists 200,000 to 250,000 clones, less than 85% occurring once. Sequenced: PBMCs. These receptors all come from a man aged 18 to 30 in good health and CMV-seronegative.

The rearrangement joins TRBV27 to TRBJ2-1; the match to TRBD2 covers 9 bases. CDR1 and CDR2 from the germline V gene are MNHEY and SMNVEV (reference sequence). The CDR3 consists of 15 residues. The J segment lost 0 bases and the V segment lost 6 bases, leaving 3 bases of the junction unmatched. The CDR3: CASRGTSPSYNEQFF. The CDR3 DNA follows: TGTGCCAGCAGGGGGACTAGCCCCTCCTACAATGAGCAGTTCTTC.

The V call is TRBV9, the J call TRBJ1-2; 8 positions match TRBD1. The ends lost 4 bases at V and 2 bases at J; junction bases unmatched: 4. Germline V gene data show CDR1 as SGDLS and CDR2 as YYNGEE. The CDR3 consists of 14 residues. As DNA, the CDR3 is TGTGCCAGCAGCTTGACAGGGGAGAACTATGGCTACACCTTC. Its protein is CASSLTGENYGYTF.

To note about this clone: In this CDR3 the conserved last residue, phenylalanine or tryptophan, is missing, so a read error is likely. The DNA is left out, because the CDR3 cannot be placed on it with certainty; the CDR3 is given as TCRdb lists it. This chain links TRBV10-2 with TRBJ2-7; the DNA was not compared with TRBD2, the D call given in the table. The CDR3 contains 16 residues when both ends are counted. Germline V CDR1 and CDR2: WSHSY, SAAADI. The CDR3 loop reads CASSETGGRRLEGVSL.

The chain is built from TRBV13 and TRBJ2-1; 9 bases agree with TRBD2. The germline CDR1 and CDR2 sequences are PRHDT and FYEKMQ (reference sequence). The CDR3 is made up of 13 amino acids. The junction had 4 bases not matched to a gene; V was cut back by 6 bases and J by 7 bases. The CDR3 sequence: CASRRTSENEQFF. CDR3 sequence (DNA): TGTGCCAGCAGGCGGACTAGCGAGAATGAGCAGTTCTTC.

The chain is built from TRBV7-2 and TRBJ1-5; D is undetermined. This CDR3 contains 14 residues. Germline assignment: CDR1 SGHTA and CDR2 FQGNSA. V was pared by 6 bases and J by 1 base, with 10 bases between. The CDR3 DNA sequence: TGTGCCAGCAGTCCTGGGAGGAGCAATCAGCCCCAGCATTTT. It specifies CASSPGRSNQPQHF.

In its sample, this clone was seen a few times. The chain combines TRBV11-2 with TRBJ1-6, with a tentative D call TRBD1 (5 bases). The germline V gene encodes CDR1 SGHAT and CDR2 FQNNGV. V was clipped by 5 bases and J by 2 bases, with 13 bases between them. This CDR3 spans 16 amino acids. The CDR3 coding sequence is TGTGCCAGCAGCCCAGGGAGGGCGCCCTATAATTCACCCCTCCACTTT. Protein: CASSPGRAPYNSPLHF.

The chain joins TRBV6-1 to TRBJ2-1; D might be TRBD1 (5 bases). Germline CDR1 and CDR2: MNHNS and SASEGT. The CDR3 sequence is 13 residues long. Trimming took off 2 bases at V and 4 bases at J, with 6 bases between the two ends. CDR3 coding DNA: TGTGCCAGCAGTGAAAGACAGTACAATGAGCAGTTCTTC. It codes for CASSERQYNEQFF.

The V and J genes are TRBV2 and TRBJ2-5; D might be TRBD1 (5 bases). The CDR3 runs to 13 residues. Deletions cut 4 bases from V and 3 bases from J, with 9 bases between. Germline V gives CDR1 SNHLY, CDR2 FYNNEI. The chain's CDR3 is CASSAQGEETQYF. Here the CDR3 DNA reads TGTGCCAGCAGTGCACAAGGGGAAGAGACCCAGTACTTC.

The CDR3 here is CASMSRTGGYNEQFF. The CDR3 region has the DNA TGCGCCAGCATGAGTAGGACAGGGGGGTACAATGAGCAGTTCTTC. V usage is TRBV5-1 and J usage is TRBJ2-1; 10 bases match TRBD1. The CDR3 runs to 15 residues. V lost 6 bases, J lost 4 bases, and 7 bases stayed unmatched. Germline V CDR1 and CDR2: SGHRS, YFSETQ.

To note about this clone: The junction departs from the called germline gene at one end, perhaps through a read error. The chain links TRBV15 to TRBJ2-7, with 9 bases identical to TRBD2. Germline V gene sequence: CDR1 LNHNV, CDR2 YYDKDF (reference sequence). The CDR3 runs to 15 residues. CDR3 sequence (DNA): TGTGCCACCAGAAGAGGGCGGGAGGGCCAGTACGAGCAGTACTTC. Amino acid sequence: CATRRGREGQYEQYF.

The CDR3 nucleotides read TGTGCCAGCAGCCAAGGGTTGGGCGAGACCCAGTACTTC. It translates to CASSQGLGETQYF. This chain links TRBV14 with TRBJ2-5; D not certain. This CDR3 spans 13 amino acids. In germline, CDR1 is SGHDN, CDR2 FVKESK. V lost 1 base and J lost 5, with 8 bases in between.

This rearrangement joins TRBV25-1 to TRBJ2-1, with 7 nucleotides matching TRBD2. Per the germline V gene, CDR1 is MGHDK and CDR2 is SYGVNS. The CDR3 is made up of 15 amino acids. The V gene end was trimmed by 6 bases and the J gene end by 2 bases; junction bases not matched to a gene: 7. The DNA of the CDR3 is TGTGCCAGCAGCGAGCCGGGGGGAACCTACAATGAGCAGTTCTTC. Protein sequence: CASSEPGGTYNEQFF.

The V gene is TRBV7-8, the J gene TRBJ1-2; D might be TRBD1 (5 bases). CDR1 is SGHVS, CDR2 FQNEAQ, per germline. The CDR3 consists of 16 residues. Trimming left V 4 bases short and J 8 bases short, with 23 bases between. CDR3 in amino acids: CASSSGTFQFLGGYTF. In nucleotides, the CDR3 is TGTGCCAGCAGCTCCGGGACTTTTCAATTTTTGGGGGGCTACACCTTC.

This chain connects TRBV15 to TRBJ2-7, with D maybe TRBD1 (5 bases). The CDR3 is 15 residues long. The germline CDR1 and CDR2 sequences are LNHNV and YYDKDF (reference sequence). Deletions cut 0 bases from V and 5 bases from J, with 14 bases between. The CDR3 here is CATSRDLGVADEQYF. CDR3 sequence (DNA): TGTGCCACCAGCAGAGATTTAGGGGTTGCTGACGAGCAGTACTTC.

The rearrangement links TRBV6-5 to TRBJ2-7, with a weak D call TRBD1 (5 bases). CDR1 is MNHEY, CDR2 SVGAGI, per germline. The CDR3 has 13 amino acids. The V end was cut by 10 bases, the J end by 2 bases, with 15 bases between. This chain's CDR3 is CATFAGNTYEQYF. CDR3 DNA sequence: TGTGCCACCTTCGCAGGGAATACCTACGAGCAGTACTTC.

The J gene is TRBJ2-2, the V gene TRBV2, with 8 bases fitting TRBD2. The germline CDR1 and CDR2 sequences are SNHLY and FYNNEI. Germline trimming cut 7 bases from V and 3 bases from J; bases unmatched to any gene: 7. The CDR3 length is 15 residues. Here the CDR3 reads CASTLASGHTGELFF. The CDR3 nucleotides are TGTGCCAGCACCTTGGCTAGCGGGCACACCGGGGAGCTGTTTTTT.

The chain uses TRBV28 and TRBJ1-2, with a possible D match to TRBD1 (6 bases). CDR1 MDHEN and CDR2 SYDVKM come from the germline V gene. This CDR3 has 13 residues. V lost 2 bases to trimming and J lost 3 bases, with 7 bases between them. The CDR3 DNA is TGTGCCAGCAGTTTAAACAGGGACTATGGCTACACCTTC. Translated, it gives CASSLNRDYGYTF.

This clone was seen only a few times. The V and J genes are TRBV7-9 and TRBJ2-1; 8 bases line up with TRBD1. The CDR3 spans 15 residues. J was trimmed by 2 bases and V by 5 bases; bases with no gene match: 5. CDR1 is SEHNR, CDR2 FQNEAQ, per germline (reference sequence). CDR3 in DNA: TGTGCCAGCAGCCGTGGACAGGGAACCTACAATGAGCAGTTCTTC. It codes for CASSRGQGTYNEQFF.

The CDR3 reads CAWSPPDSNQPQHF. In DNA form, the CDR3 reads TGTGCCTGGAGTCCCCCAGATAGCAATCAGCCCCAGCATTTT. V is TRBV30 and J is TRBJ1-5, with D hard to call. The CDR3 sequence is 14 residues long. V lost 2 bases and J 0 bases, leaving 8 bases between the germline ends. Per germline, CDR1 GTSNPN and CDR2 SVGIG (reference sequence).

The J gene is TRBJ2-2, the V gene TRBV28, with 11 positions matching TRBD1. The junction had 8 bases not matched to a gene; V was cut back by 7 bases and J by 4 bases. The V gene's germline CDR1 is MDHEN and CDR2 SYDVKM. The CDR3 is 16 amino acids. CDR3 amino acids: CASKPRTGGSTGELFF. Written as DNA, the CDR3 is TGTGCCAGCAAACCCAGGACAGGGGGCAGCACCGGGGAGCTGTTTTTT.

V and J are TRBV28 and TRBJ2-7; 7 nucleotides align to TRBD2. The CDR3 extends over 13 amino acids. Per germline, CDR1 MDHEN and CDR2 SYDVKM. The V gene end was trimmed by 5 bases and the J gene end by 5 bases; junction bases not matched to a gene: 6. CDR3 bases: TGTGCCAGCAGTCGTGGGAGGGACCACGAGCAGTACTTC. As protein: CASSRGRDHEQYF.

The chain carries TRBV6-1 and TRBJ2-1, with 8 bases lining up with TRBD1. Germline CDR1 is MNHNS and CDR2 is SASEGT. This CDR3 is built from 16 residues. J lost 8 bases, V lost 0 bases, and 9 bases had no gene match. DNA of the CDR3: TGTGCCAGCAGTGAAGCGCTTGTCACAGGGGGTGATGAGCAGTTCTTC. Its translation: CASSEALVTGGDEQFF.

The rearrangement uses TRBV14 and TRBJ2-2, with 10 positions matching TRBD1. The CDR3 runs 18 residues. From germline, CDR1 is SGHDN and CDR2 FVKESK. The V gene end was trimmed by 0 bases and the J gene end by 3 bases; junction bases not matched to a gene: 7. CDR3 amino acids: CASSQEGAGTGDTGELFF. As DNA, the CDR3 is TGTGCCAGCAGCCAAGAGGGTGCAGGGACAGGGGACACCGGGGAGCTGTTTTTT.

CDR3 DNA sequence: TGTGCCAGCAGCTTGGGCCAGGATACGCAGTATTTT. This sequence encodes CASSLGQDTQYF. The gene calls are TRBV5-6 and TRBJ2-3; D remains unclear. Trimming shortened V by 0 bases and J by 6 bases, and 5 bases separated the two germline ends. The germline V gene has CDR1 SGHDT and CDR2 YYEEEE. This CDR3 is 12 amino acids long.

The genes are TRBV29-1 and TRBJ2-3; maybe TRBD2 (5 bases). Germline assignment: CDR1 SQVTM and CDR2 ANQGSEA. This CDR3 region has 12 residues. With 4 bases removed from V and 6 bases from J, the gap between germline ends came to 11 bases. The CDR3 region is CSVADGEDTQYF. CDR3 in DNA: TGCAGCGTTGCGGACGGGGAGGATACGCAGTATTTT.

V and J are TRBV6-5 and TRBJ1-4, with TRBD1 matching 7 bases. The CDR3 is 14 amino acids. Trimming at V came to 5 bases and at J to 4 bases, leaving 4 bases not matched to a gene. Looked up from germline, CDR1 is MNHEY and CDR2 is SVGAGI. The CDR3 spells CASSDRQGNEKLFF. In DNA form, the CDR3 reads TGTGCCAGCAGTGATCGACAGGGTAATGAAAAACTGTTTTTT.

The chain is built from TRBV19 and TRBJ2-6; D possibly corresponds to TRBD2 (6 bases). The CDR3 runs to 18 residues. Germline-derived CDR1 and CDR2 are LNHDA and SQIVND (reference sequence). V lost 1 base and J 3 bases, leaving 16 bases between the germline ends. CDR3 in DNA: TGTGCCAGTAGTATAGCGGGGGTTCCAAAAGGTGGGGCCAACGTCCTGACTTTC. Protein: CASSIAGVPKGGANVLTF.